This T cell receptor (beta chain) was obtained from a study of vaccination and CD4 T cells after COVID-19. Whole-study context: Once diagnosed, patients had post-COVID samples drawn a median approximately 100 days later (range 35 to 161). Investigators took post-vaccine samples a median 72 days after dose two, within a range of 14 to 241.

This clonotype was seen a few times. The antigen is unknown. Indicated treatment: roughly nine-day PBMC culture with coronavirus spike peptide pools or control peptides (ViraFEST assay). Researchers used the Oncomine TCR Beta short-read assay to sequence DNA from cultured CD4+ T cells. A single record per CDR3 protein comes from TCRdb applying MiXCR to the PCR reads. The table has around 20,000 distinct CDR3 sequences, 31% seen once. The clonotype originates from a human donor with COVID-19. The specimen was cultured CD4+ T cells from blood.

The CDR3, as DNA: TGTGCCAGCAGGATCCTCAGCGGGGGGAACCAAGAGACCCAGTACTTC. The encoded protein is CASRILSGGNQETQYF. The chain combines TRBV6-1 with TRBJ2-5; 9 nucleotides line up with TRBD2. The CDR3 is 16 residues long. Germline loops: CDR1 MNHNS, CDR2 SASEGT. Unmatched junction bases numbered 8, after V lost 6 bases and J lost 0 bases.